This T cell receptor beta chain was profiled in a study of identical twins. V shed 10 bases, J shed 5 bases, and the junction held 11 bases outside the gene matches. The CDR3 spans 14 residues. The V gene's germline CDR1 is KGHSH and CDR2 LQKENI. This clonotype occurred once. Its cognate antigen is unknown. Broader study findings: Within twin pairs, the out-of-frame alpha sequences they shared showed excess low generation probability.

cDNA molecules carried unique molecular identifiers, and template switching added a universal primer site. TCRdb reanalysed the 5' RACE reads using MiXCR and keeps one entry per CDR3 protein. The sample records about 720,000 distinct CDR3 sequences, around a sixth being singletons. These data were also filed under a second study, of T cells expressing NK-cell markers. That work adds: The eight sequenced donors comprised seven who were HCMV-seropositive and one who was seronegative. Roughly 1.0-7.0% of CD8+ T cells in about six donors belonged to dominant NKG2C+ clonotypes.

The sequenced sample consisted of PBMCs. The rearrangement uses TRBV18 and TRBJ2-1, with 7 bases aligning to TRBD2. This TCR was sampled from a young woman in good health. The CDR3 here is CATTLLAAHNEQFF. As DNA, the CDR3 is TGTGCCACTACACTCCTAGCGGCCCACAATGAGCAGTTCTTC.